Listed here is a single T cell receptor (beta chain). This sample was taken from a study of blood T cell repertoires in COVID-19. Original data processing: Amplification of reference gene primers was used by the study to estimate nucleated cell counts. Profiling relied on immunoSEQ multiplex PCR, and the TCRdb table lists in-frame clones only, not all of them. V and J calls and clone size are given by that table; D and trimming were obtained from the DNA. The sample has 130,000 to 150,000 clones, around 84% seen once. The germline gives CDR1 SEHNR, CDR2 FQNEAQ (reference sequence). CDR3 length equals 14 residues. With 1 base removed from V and 8 bases from J, the gap between germline ends came to 11 bases.

The chain links TRBV7-9 to TRBJ1-4; D is uncertain. The sequence came from a human donor in a cohort sampled during active COVID-19. Sequenced: peripheral blood. In DNA form, the CDR3 reads TGTGCCAGCAGCTTAGGGTGGAGACGGGAAAAACTGTTTTTT. Its protein is CASSLGWRREKLFF.